This T cell receptor (beta chain) came from a study of tumor and adjacent non-tumor tissue in lung cancer. Three rounds of nested PCR, following a modified ARM-PCR protocol, produced the TCRbeta library. TCRdb ran MiXCR on the multiplex PCR reads and lists one entry per CDR3 protein. Altogether 100,000 or so distinct CDR3 sequences are present, more than 55% being singletons, with the ten largest covering approximately 19%. RNA was extracted from bulk tissue without any cell sorting. This non-tumor lung sample came from over 3 cm beyond the tumor edge. The germline gives CDR1 MNHEY, CDR2 SVGEGT. This CDR3 contains 14 residues. With respect to this clonotype: A read error may produce the germline difference seen at one junction end.

V usage is TRBV6-2 or TRBV6-3 and J usage is TRBJ2-1; 7 bases are a match to TRBD2. Sequencing was done on a sample of distant non-tumor lung tissue. The TCR comes from a man aged 25-45 years with non-small cell lung cancer. CDR3 amino acids: CASNLRLAYNERFF. The CDR3 nucleotides are TGTGCCAGCAACCTGAGACTAGCATACAATGAGCGGTTCTTC.